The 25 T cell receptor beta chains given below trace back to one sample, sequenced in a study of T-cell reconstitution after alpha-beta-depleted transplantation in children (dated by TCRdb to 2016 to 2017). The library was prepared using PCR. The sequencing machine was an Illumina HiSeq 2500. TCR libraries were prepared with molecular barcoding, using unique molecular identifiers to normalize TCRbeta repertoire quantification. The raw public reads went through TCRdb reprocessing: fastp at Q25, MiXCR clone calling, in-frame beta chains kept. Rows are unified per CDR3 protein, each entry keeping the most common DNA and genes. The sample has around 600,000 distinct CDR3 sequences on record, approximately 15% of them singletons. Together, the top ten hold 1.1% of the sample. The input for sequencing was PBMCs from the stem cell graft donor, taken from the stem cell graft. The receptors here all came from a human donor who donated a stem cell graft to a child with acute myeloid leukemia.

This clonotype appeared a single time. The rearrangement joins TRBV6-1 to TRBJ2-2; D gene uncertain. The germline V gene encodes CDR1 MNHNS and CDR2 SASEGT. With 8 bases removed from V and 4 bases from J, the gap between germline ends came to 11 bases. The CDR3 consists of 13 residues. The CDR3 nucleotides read TGTGCCAGCCCCGGTCGGCTCACCGGGGAGCTGTTTTTT. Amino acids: CASPGRLTGELFF.

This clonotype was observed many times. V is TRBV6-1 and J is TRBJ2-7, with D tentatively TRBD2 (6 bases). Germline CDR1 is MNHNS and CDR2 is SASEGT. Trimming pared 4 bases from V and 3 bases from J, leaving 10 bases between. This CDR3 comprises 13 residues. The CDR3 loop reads CASSGGVVYEQYV. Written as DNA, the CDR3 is TGTGCCAGCAGTGGCGGGGTGGTCTACGAGCAGTACGTC.

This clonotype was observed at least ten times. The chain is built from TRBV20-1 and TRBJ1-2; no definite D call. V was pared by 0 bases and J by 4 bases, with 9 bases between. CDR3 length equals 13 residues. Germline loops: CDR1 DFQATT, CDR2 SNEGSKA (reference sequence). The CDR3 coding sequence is TGCAGTGCTAGAGATCGGCAGCTCTATGGCTACACCTTC. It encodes CSARDRQLYGYTF.

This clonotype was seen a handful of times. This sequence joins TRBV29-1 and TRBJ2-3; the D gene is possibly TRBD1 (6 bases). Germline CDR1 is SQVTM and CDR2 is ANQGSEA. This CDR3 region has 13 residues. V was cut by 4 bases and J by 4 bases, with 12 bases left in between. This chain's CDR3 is CSVVGEGADTQYF. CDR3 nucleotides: TGCAGCGTTGTGGGTGAGGGGGCAGATACGCAGTATTTT.

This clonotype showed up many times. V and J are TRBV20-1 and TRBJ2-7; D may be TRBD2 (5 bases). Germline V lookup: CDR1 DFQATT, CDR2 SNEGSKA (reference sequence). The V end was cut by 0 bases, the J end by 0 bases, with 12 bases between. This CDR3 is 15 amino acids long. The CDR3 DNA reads TGCAGTGCTAGAGATACCCTTGGGAGCTCCTACGAGCAGTACTTC. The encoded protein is CSARDTLGSSYEQYF.

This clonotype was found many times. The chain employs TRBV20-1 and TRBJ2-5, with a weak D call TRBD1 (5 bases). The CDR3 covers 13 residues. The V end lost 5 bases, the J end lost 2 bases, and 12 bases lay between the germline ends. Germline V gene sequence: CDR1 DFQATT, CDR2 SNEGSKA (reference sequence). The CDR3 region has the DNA TGCAGTGCTCTGGACACGGATCAAGAGACCCAGTACTTC. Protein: CSALDTDQETQYF.

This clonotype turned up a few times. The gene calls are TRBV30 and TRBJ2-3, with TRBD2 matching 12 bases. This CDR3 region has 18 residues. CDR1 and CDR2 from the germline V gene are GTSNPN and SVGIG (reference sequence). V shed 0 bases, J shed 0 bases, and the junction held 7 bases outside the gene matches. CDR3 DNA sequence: TGTGCCTGGAGTGTACTGACTAGCGGGGGCCCTAGCACAGATACGCAGTATTTT. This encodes CAWSVLTSGGPSTDTQYF.

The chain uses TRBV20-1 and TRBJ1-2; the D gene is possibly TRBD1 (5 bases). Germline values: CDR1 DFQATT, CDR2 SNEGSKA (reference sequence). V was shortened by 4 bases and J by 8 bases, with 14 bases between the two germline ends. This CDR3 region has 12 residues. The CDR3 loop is CSATRDVDGYTF. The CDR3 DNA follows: TGCAGTGCTACCAGGGACGTGGACGGCTACACCTTC.

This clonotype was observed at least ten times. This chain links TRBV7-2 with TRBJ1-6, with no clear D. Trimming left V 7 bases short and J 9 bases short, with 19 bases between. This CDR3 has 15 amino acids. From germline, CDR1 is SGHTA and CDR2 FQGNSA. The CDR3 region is CASTKGVWGTSPLHF. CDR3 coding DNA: TGTGCCAGCACCAAGGGTGTCTGGGGAACTTCACCCCTCCACTTT.

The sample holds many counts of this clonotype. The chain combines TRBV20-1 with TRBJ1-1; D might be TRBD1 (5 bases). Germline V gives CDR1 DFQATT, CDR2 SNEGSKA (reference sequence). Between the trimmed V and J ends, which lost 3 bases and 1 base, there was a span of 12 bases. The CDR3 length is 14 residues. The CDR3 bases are TGCAGTGCTAGTCCGGGGGGGAAGAACACTGAAGCTTTCTTT. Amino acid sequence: CSASPGGKNTEAFF.

The CDR3 sequence: CASSTGVTGTSGGRKQFF. In DNA form, the CDR3 reads TGTGCCAGCTCCACCGGTGTTACCGGGACTAGCGGGGGCCGGAAGCAGTTCTTC. The rearrangement uses TRBV18 and TRBJ2-1, with 14 nucleotides matching TRBD2. V shed 6 bases and J 11 bases; nucleotides not matched to a gene: 18. The CDR3 consists of 18 residues. CDR1 is KGHSH, CDR2 LQKENI, per germline.

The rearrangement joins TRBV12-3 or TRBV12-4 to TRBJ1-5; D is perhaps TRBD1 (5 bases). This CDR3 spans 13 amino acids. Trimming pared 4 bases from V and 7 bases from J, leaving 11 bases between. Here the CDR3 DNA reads TGTGCCAGCAGTTGGGGGGTGCGGCAGCCCCAGCATTTT. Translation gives CASSWGVRQPQHF.

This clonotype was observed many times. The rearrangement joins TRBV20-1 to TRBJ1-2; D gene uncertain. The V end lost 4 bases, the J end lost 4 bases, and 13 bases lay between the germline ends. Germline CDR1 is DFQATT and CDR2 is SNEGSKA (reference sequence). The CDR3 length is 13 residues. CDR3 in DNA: TGCAGTGCTATTCTGGGGATTTCCTATGGCTACACCTTC. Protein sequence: CSAILGISYGYTF.

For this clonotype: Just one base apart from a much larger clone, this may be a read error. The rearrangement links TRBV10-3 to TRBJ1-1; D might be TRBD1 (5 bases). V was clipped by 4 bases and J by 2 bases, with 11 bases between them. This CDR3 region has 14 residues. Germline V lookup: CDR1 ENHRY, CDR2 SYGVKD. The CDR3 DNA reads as TGTGCCATCAGTGCCGTAGGGACTAACACTGAAGCTTTCTTT. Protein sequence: CAISAVGTNTEAFF.

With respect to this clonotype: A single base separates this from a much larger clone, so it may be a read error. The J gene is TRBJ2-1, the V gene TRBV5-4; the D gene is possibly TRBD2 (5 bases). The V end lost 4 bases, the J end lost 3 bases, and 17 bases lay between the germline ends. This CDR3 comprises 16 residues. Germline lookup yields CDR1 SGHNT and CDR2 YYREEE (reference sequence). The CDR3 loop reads CASSPPERSIYNEQFF. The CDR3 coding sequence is TGTGCCAGCAGCCCCCCGGAGCGGAGTATCTACAATGAGCAGTTCTTC.

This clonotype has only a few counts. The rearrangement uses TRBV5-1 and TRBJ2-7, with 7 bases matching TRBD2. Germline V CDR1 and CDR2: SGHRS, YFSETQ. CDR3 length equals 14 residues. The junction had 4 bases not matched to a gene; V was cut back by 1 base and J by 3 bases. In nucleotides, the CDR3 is TGCGCCAGCAGCTTGTATGGGGGGGACTACGAGCAGTACTTC. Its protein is CASSLYGGDYEQYF. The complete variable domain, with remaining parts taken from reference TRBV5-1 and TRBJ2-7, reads KAGVTQTPRYLIKTRGQQVTLSCSPISGHRSVSWYQQTPGQGLQFLFEYFSETQRNKGNFPGRFSGRQFSNSRSEMNVSTLELGDSALYLCASSLYGGDYEQYFGPGTRLTVT.

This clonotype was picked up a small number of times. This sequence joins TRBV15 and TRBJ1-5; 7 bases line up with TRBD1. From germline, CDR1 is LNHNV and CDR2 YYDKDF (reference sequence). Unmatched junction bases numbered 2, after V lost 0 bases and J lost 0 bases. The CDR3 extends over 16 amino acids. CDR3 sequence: CATSREGQFSNQPQHF. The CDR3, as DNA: TGTGCCACCAGCAGAGAGGGACAGTTTAGCAATCAGCCCCAGCATTTT.

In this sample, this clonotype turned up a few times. CDR3: CASSPSAGLSTGELFF. CDR3 coding DNA: TGCGCCAGCAGCCCCTCTGCGGGACTGTCCACCGGGGAGCTGTTTTTT. The gene calls are TRBV5-1 and TRBJ2-2; D is perhaps TRBD2 (6 bases). Germline lookup yields CDR1 SGHRS and CDR2 YFSETQ. The CDR3 covers 16 residues. Trimming stripped 4 bases from V and 4 bases from J, with 17 bases between. Using reference TRBV5-1 and TRBJ2-2 for the parts outside the CDR3, the full variable domain is KAGVTQTPRYLIKTRGQQVTLSCSPISGHRSVSWYQQTPGQGLQFLFEYFSETQRNKGNFPGRFSGRQFSNSRSEMNVSTLELGDSALYLCASSPSAGLSTGELFFGEGSRLTVL.

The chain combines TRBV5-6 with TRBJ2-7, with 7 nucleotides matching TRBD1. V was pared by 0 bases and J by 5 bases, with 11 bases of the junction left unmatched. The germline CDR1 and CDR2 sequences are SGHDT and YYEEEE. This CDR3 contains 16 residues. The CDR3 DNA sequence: TGTGCCAGCAGCTTGGCCCAGACAGGGAAAAATAACGAGCAGTACTTC. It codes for CASSLAQTGKNNEQYF.

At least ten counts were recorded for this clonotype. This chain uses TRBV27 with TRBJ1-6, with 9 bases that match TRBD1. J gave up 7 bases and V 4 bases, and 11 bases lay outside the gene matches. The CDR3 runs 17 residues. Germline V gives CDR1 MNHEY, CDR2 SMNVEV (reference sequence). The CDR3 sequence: CASSSQRTGASNSPLHF. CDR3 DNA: TGTGCCAGCAGTTCTCAACGGACAGGGGCCAGCAATTCACCCCTCCACTTT.

The CDR3 nucleotides are TGCAGTGCCCACGGACTCAGGGGGCGCGAGCAGTACGTC. It translates to CSAHGLRGREQYV. V usage is TRBV20-1 and J usage is TRBJ2-7; 8 bases fit TRBD1. This CDR3 has 13 amino acids. V shed 6 bases, J shed 6 bases, and the junction held 10 bases outside the gene matches. Germline V gene data show CDR1 as DFQATT and CDR2 as SNEGSKA (reference sequence).

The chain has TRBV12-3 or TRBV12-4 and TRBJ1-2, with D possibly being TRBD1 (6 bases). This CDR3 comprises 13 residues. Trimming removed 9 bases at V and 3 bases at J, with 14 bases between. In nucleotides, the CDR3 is TGTGCCAGGGCACTACAGGGAGACTATGGCTACACCTTC. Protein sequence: CARALQGDYGYTF.

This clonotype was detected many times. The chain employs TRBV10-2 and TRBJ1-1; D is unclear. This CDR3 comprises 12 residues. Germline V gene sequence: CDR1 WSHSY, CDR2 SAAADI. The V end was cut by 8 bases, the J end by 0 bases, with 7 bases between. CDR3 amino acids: CASGYLNTEAFF. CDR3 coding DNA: TGCGCCAGCGGTTACTTGAACACTGAAGCTTTCTTT.

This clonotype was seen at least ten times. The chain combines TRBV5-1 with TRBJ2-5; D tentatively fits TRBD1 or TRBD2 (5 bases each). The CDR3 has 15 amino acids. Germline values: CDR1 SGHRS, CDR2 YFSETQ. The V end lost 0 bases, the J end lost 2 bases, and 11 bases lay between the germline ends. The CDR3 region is CASSLGGIRQETQYF. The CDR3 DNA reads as TGCGCCAGCAGCTTGGGGGGGATCCGGCAAGAGACCCAGTACTTC.

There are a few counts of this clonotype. The CDR3 loop reads CASSQEGSVSGLMGADTQYF. In DNA form, the CDR3 reads TGCGCCAGCAGCCAAGAGGGATCCGTGTCAGGACTCATGGGGGCAGATACGCAGTATTTT. The chain joins TRBV4-3 to TRBJ2-3; D assignment may be TRBD1 or TRBD2 (5 bases each). Trimming took off 0 bases at V and 4 bases at J, with 26 bases between the two ends. Germline V gene sequence: CDR1 LGHNA, CDR2 YSLEER. The CDR3 covers 20 residues.